A single sample gave rise to the 13 T cell receptor beta chains below, sequenced in a study of cytomegalovirus exposure and HLA in healthy donors. PCR involved 60 Vbeta and 13 Jbeta primers. This table comes from immunoSEQ multiplex PCR, and its TCRdb copy is limited to in-frame clones, with some not included. This repertoire shows 150,000 to 170,000 clones, around 68% found once; its top ten account for about 2%. Sequencing was done on a sample of PBMCs. The receptors were gathered from a man in his thirties or forties in good health and CMV-seronegative.

The chain has TRBV29-1 and TRBJ2-1, with TRBD2 identical over 9 bases. This CDR3 has 17 residues. CDR1 and CDR2 from the germline V gene are SQVTM and ANQGSEA. V shed 0 bases and J 5 bases; nucleotides not matched to a gene: 11. CDR3 nucleotide sequence: TGCAGCGTTGAAGATCCAAGCGTAGCGGGGGATAACAATGAGCAGTTCTTC. As protein: CSVEDPSVAGDNNEQFF.

This clone has more than one count but fewer than ten. The V and J genes are TRBV4-3 and TRBJ1-6; a possible D gene is TRBD1 (6 bases). This CDR3 spans 14 amino acids. In germline, CDR1 is LGHNA, CDR2 YSLEER. V shed 3 bases and J shed 6 bases, with 9 bases lying between them. In DNA, the CDR3 is TGCGCCAGCAGCCACAGGGGACGTAATTCACCCCTCCACTTT. Protein product: CASSHRGRNSPLHF.

The gene calls are TRBV4-1 and TRBJ2-7, with D possibly TRBD1 on 5 matching bases. Germline V gene sequence: CDR1 MGHRA, CDR2 YSYEKL. The ends were cut back, 4 bases at V and 6 bases at J, with 19 bases in the middle. This CDR3 has 15 amino acids. CDR3 loop: CASSPRQNRLGEQYF. CDR3 sequence (DNA): TGCGCCAGCAGCCCCCGACAGAACCGGCTAGGCGAGCAGTACTTC.

The chain combines TRBV6-5 with TRBJ2-1, with unresolved D. The germline V and J ends were trimmed by 5 bases and 2 bases, with 13 bases remaining between them. CDR3 length: 15 amino acids. The V gene's germline CDR1 is MNHEY and CDR2 SVGAGI. This CDR3 is CASSTGLRTYNEQFF. CDR3 nucleotide sequence: TGTGCCAGCAGTACGGGTCTCCGGACCTACAATGAGCAGTTCTTC.

V and J are TRBV4-1 and TRBJ2-7; D may be TRBD1 (5 bases). CDR3 size: 15 residues. V lost 1 base to trimming and J lost 2 bases, with 12 bases between them. Germline CDR1 and CDR2: MGHRA and YSYEKL. This CDR3 reads CASSQAPGWTYEQYF. The DNA of the CDR3 is TGCGCCAGCAGCCAAGCTCCAGGGTGGACCTACGAGCAGTACTTC.

The chain employs TRBV6-1 and TRBJ1-2; 8 bases are a match to TRBD1. The germline gives CDR1 MNHNS, CDR2 SASEGT. V shed 5 bases and J 7 bases; nucleotides not matched to a gene: 9. CDR3 size: 14 residues. As DNA, the CDR3 is TGTGCCAGCAGTAAATCGGACAGGGTACTTGGCTACACCTTC. Encoded protein: CASSKSDRVLGYTF.

J is TRBJ1-2 and V is TRBV29-1, with 8 bases lining up with TRBD1. Germline-derived CDR1 and CDR2 are SQVTM and ANQGSEA. V shed 1 base, J shed 8 bases, and the junction held 9 bases outside the gene matches. CDR3 length: 14 amino acids. In DNA form, the CDR3 reads TGCAGCGTTGAAGGTCGCCAGGGGGCGGGCGGCTACACCTTC. It yields the protein CSVEGRQGAGGYTF.

This clone was counted between two and nine times. The genes are TRBV19 and TRBJ1-2; tentative D call: TRBD1 (5 bases). Trimming took 6 bases from V and 8 from J, leaving 25 bases between them. This CDR3 is 16 amino acids long. The germline CDR1 and CDR2 sequences are LNHDA and SQIVND (reference sequence). The CDR3 DNA reads TGTGCCAGTAGCAGAACCCGACGAGGGACTCCGTGGGGCTACACCTTC. Its translation is CASSRTRRGTPWGYTF.

This rearrangement joins TRBV19 to TRBJ2-1; D possibly corresponds to TRBD2 (6 bases). V was pared by 10 bases and J by 6 bases, with 10 bases between. The germline V gene encodes CDR1 LNHDA and CDR2 SQIVND (reference sequence). The CDR3 extends over 11 amino acids. The CDR3 sequence is CAIRGANEQFF. The DNA for the CDR3 is TGTGCCATCCGCGGGGCCAATGAGCAGTTCTTC.

The chain links TRBV5-1 to TRBJ2-1; TRBD2 agrees at 8 bases. Per the germline V gene, CDR1 is SGHRS and CDR2 is YFSETQ. V lost 4 bases to trimming and J lost 4 bases; unmatched junction nucleotides: 7. CDR3 size: 15 residues. The CDR3 is CASSLSGGGYNEQFF. DNA of the CDR3: TGCGCCAGCAGCCTGAGCGGGGGAGGATACAATGAGCAGTTCTTC.

The DNA of the CDR3 is TGTGCCAGCAGTTACTCTATACGGACAGGGCTCACTGAAGCTTTCTTT. Its protein is CASSYSIRTGLTEAFF. The chain joins TRBV6-5 to TRBJ1-1, with TRBD1 matching 8 bases. Germline CDR1 reads MNHEY; CDR2 reads SVGAGI. The CDR3 runs to 16 residues. The trim removed 0 bases at V and 4 bases at J, leaving 7 bases unmatched.

This clone was recorded a few times. Other DNA sequences of this sample code for an identical CDR3. The V gene is TRBV27, the J gene TRBJ1-6; D ambiguous. The CDR3 sequence is 15 residues long. Germline lookup yields CDR1 MNHEY and CDR2 SMNVEV (reference sequence). Trimming removed 3 bases from V and 10 bases from J, with 16 bases in between. CDR3 sequence: CASSFKGGLLSPLHF. CDR3 nucleotide sequence: TGTGCCAGCAGTTTCAAGGGAGGTCTCCTGTCACCCCTCCACTTT.

This clone is a singleton in its sample. V usage is TRBV2 and J usage is TRBJ1-2, with TRBD1 identical over 7 bases. V shed 7 bases, J shed 8 bases, and the junction held 10 bases outside the gene matches. CDR1 is SNHLY, CDR2 FYNNEI, per germline. CDR3 length: 13 residues. The CDR3 region has the DNA TGTGCCAGCAACCCGGACAGGATGGGCGGCTACACCTTC. Translated: CASNPDRMGGYTF.